This T cell receptor beta chain was identified in a study of cytomegalovirus exposure and HLA in healthy donors. Study-wide background: Approximately 200 million T cells yielded 117 million unique TCR beta sequences in earlier analysis. Of some 400 genotyped donors, 81% clustered with self-reported Caucasian donors. Points from the study as a whole: A few CMV-associated chains were confirmed in vitro to be specific for CMV antigens. Analyses of presence/absence relied on an assumption of roughly uniform sequencing depth across donors.

13 Jbeta primers and 60 Vbeta primers were used for the PCR. TCRdb's table, derived via immunoSEQ multiplex PCR, lists solely in-frame clones and lacks some. The repertoire includes some 90,000 clones, 81% of them detected once, and 10% sits in the top ten. As to this clone: Its antigen is as yet unknown.

This CDR3 contains 16 residues. V lost 8 bases and J lost 5, with 21 bases in between. CDR1 and CDR2 from the germline V gene are SNHLY and FYNNEI. The specimen sequenced was PBMCs. The chain has TRBV2 and TRBJ2-2; tentatively, D is TRBD1 (6 bases). This TCR came from a human donor in good health. The CDR3 spells CASETVQGGRTGELFF. CDR3 nucleotide sequence: TGTGCCAGCGAAACCGTACAGGGTGGTCGTACCGGGGAGCTGTTTTTT.